This T cell receptor beta chain comes out of a study of cytomegalovirus exposure and HLA in healthy donors. Overall study context: Of the donors genotyped, several hundred in all, 75% to 90% fell in the Caucasian-associated ancestry cluster. General study findings and limits: A previous analysis found most TCR beta V segments productive roughly 87% or roughly 30% of the time. A later analysis, which compared TCR beta chains of equal frequency, found the HLA-associated ones more clonally expanded.

CDR1 is SGHTA, CDR2 FQGNSA, per germline. CDR3 size: 16 residues. Trimming left V 5 bases short and J 0 bases short, with 13 bases between. A multiplex PCR was run with 60 Vbeta primers and 13 Jbeta primers. The protocol was immunoSEQ multiplex PCR, while the TCRdb copy is restricted to in-frame clones and leaves out a portion. Here the sample spans 130,000 to 150,000 clones, almost 80% being singletons. Notes on this clone: The antigen remains unidentified.

This receptor was identified in a male donor in good health and CMV-seronegative. Source material: PBMCs. The chain uses TRBV7-2 and TRBJ2-2; no definite D call. Here the CDR3 reads CASSPRARTNTGELFF. CDR3 sequence (DNA): TGTGCCAGCAGCCCACGTGCGAGGACGAACACCGGGGAGCTGTTTTTT.